Shown below are 2 T cell receptor beta chains from a single sample sequenced in a study of blood T cells in healthy people across ages. Together with a sample-barcoded 5' primer, a J-beta primer mix was included in a second PCR lasting about 6 to 11 cycles. TCRdb recomputed calls from the 5' RACE reads with MiXCR, one row per CDR3 protein. This table holds fewer than 2,000,000 distinct CDR3 sequences, about 35% found once. The sequencing input was blood. Receptors were obtained from a woman aged 25 to 39 in good health.

This clonotype was observed a handful of times. This chain connects TRBV4-1 to TRBJ2-3, with 11 bases aligning to TRBD2. V lost 1 base and J lost 2; bases outside the gene matches: 14. This CDR3 region has 20 residues. From germline, CDR1 is MGHRA and CDR2 YSYEKL. CDR3 sequence reads: CASSQAYRGLAGDSTDTQYF. CDR3 nucleotides: TGCGCCAGCAGCCAAGCTTACCGCGGACTAGCGGGTGATTCCACAGATACGCAGTATTTT.

The rearrangement links TRBV6-6 to TRBJ2-2; the D is unclear. Germline V gene sequence: CDR1 MNHNY, CDR2 SVGAGI (reference sequence). V lost 0 bases and J lost 7, with 6 bases in between. The CDR3 has 13 amino acids. The CDR3 loop is CASSYSWDGELFF. The CDR3 coding sequence is TGTGCCAGCAGTTACTCTTGGGACGGGGAGCTGTTTTTT.